This T cell receptor beta chain was found in a study of cytomegalovirus exposure and HLA in healthy donors. Findings and limits, study-wide: In a later analysis, specific HLA alleles were associated with 15,000 to 20,000 TCR beta sequences at a 0.05 false discovery rate. In a later analysis, DRB1 alleles had the most associated TCRs; HLA-C alleles the fewest. V- and J-gene trimming in TCR beta was tied to a missense DCLRE1C variant by an analysis performed later.

As for this clone: Its antigen is not known.

V was clipped by 8 bases and J by 4 bases; unmatched bases: 7. The length of the CDR3 is 15 residues. CDR1 is MDHEN, CDR2 SYDVKM, per germline. With 60 Vbeta and 13 Jbeta primers, the PCR was carried out. Here immunoSEQ multiplex PCR was the method, and the copy in TCRdb shows in-frame clones only, minus some. The repertoire holds about 98,000 clones, around 70% seen once, with around 2.3% in the top ten. Input material: PBMCs. This rearrangement joins TRBV28 to TRBJ2-3, with TRBD2 identical over 12 bases. The sequence was obtained from a man aged 50 or older in good health and CMV-seronegative. The CDR3: CASATSGGSSDTQYF. The CDR3 DNA sequence: TGTGCCAGCGCGACTAGCGGGGGAAGTTCAGATACGCAGTATTTT.